These 6 T cell receptor beta chains were all obtained from the same sample, sequenced in a study of T-cell memory formation after mild COVID-19. MiXCR, applied by TCRdb to the 5' RACE reads, yields one record per CDR3 protein. The sample has 430,000 or so distinct CDR3 sequences, about 23% seen once. The sequenced material came from PBMCs or a T cell subset sorted from them (not recorded which). The receptors derive from an adult woman who had mild COVID-19 (a few samples of this study predate the infection). Cell type and time point are not known.

This clonotype was counted a few times. This sequence joins TRBV9 and TRBJ2-5; the D gene is possibly TRBD2 (6 bases). From germline, CDR1 is SGDLS and CDR2 YYNGEE. The CDR3 has 17 residues. V was pared by 4 bases and J by 4 bases, with 23 bases between. The CDR3: CASSPLPSARRVETQYF. The CDR3 region has the DNA TGTGCCAGCAGCCCCCTCCCTTCCGCTAGGAGGGTAGAGACCCAGTACTTC. Complete variable domain (other parts from reference TRBV9 and TRBJ2-5): DSGVTQTPKHLITATGQRVTLRCSPRSGDLSVYWYQQSLDQGLQFLIQYYNGEERAKGNILERFSAQQFPDLHSELNLSSLELGDSALYFCASSPLPSARRVETQYFGPGTRLLVL.

V gene TRBV5-3 combines with J gene TRBJ1-1, with D tentatively TRBD1 (5 bases). Being an ORF, TRBV5-3 has a function that is uncertain. V was pared by 2 bases and J by 3 bases, with 11 bases between. The CDR3 extends over 14 amino acids. The CDR3: CARSLGRGDTEAFF. The CDR3 DNA follows: TGTGCCAGAAGCTTAGGGCGAGGGGACACTGAAGCTTTCTTT.

This clonotype was counted only a few times. The rearrangement uses TRBV7-9 and TRBJ2-2, with 8 bases that match TRBD1. Germline CDR1 is SEHNR and CDR2 is FQNEAQ (reference sequence). The V segment lost 4 bases and the J segment 3 bases; nucleotides outside the gene matches: 4. This CDR3 has 15 amino acids. CDR3: CASSSGGADTGELFF. The CDR3, as DNA: TGTGCCAGCAGCTCAGGGGGCGCGGACACCGGGGAGCTGTTTTTT.

This clonotype was counted between two and nine times. The chain carries TRBV5-1 and TRBJ2-5; the D gene is possibly TRBD2 (5 bases). V was trimmed by 0 bases and J by 2 bases, leaving 17 bases between them. The CDR3 totals 17 residues. Germline-derived CDR1 and CDR2 are SGHRS and YFSETQ. This CDR3 reads CASSLGATSRGQETQYF. CDR3 DNA: TGCGCCAGCAGCTTGGGGGCAACTTCTCGAGGGCAAGAGACCCAGTACTTC.

The rearrangement joins TRBV7-8 to TRBJ1-1; D perhaps matches TRBD1 (5 bases). This CDR3 has 13 amino acids. The germline CDR1 and CDR2 sequences are SGHVS and FQNEAQ. V was clipped by 5 bases and J by 2 bases, with 9 bases between them. CDR3 amino acids: CASSPTDNTEAFF. The CDR3 DNA reads as TGTGCCAGCAGCCCGACAGACAACACTGAAGCTTTCTTT.

This clonotype was observed a handful of times. The chain employs TRBV3-1 and TRBJ2-7; the D gene is possibly TRBD2 (5 bases). The length of the CDR3 is 14 residues. Germline loops: CDR1 LGHDT, CDR2 YNNKEL (reference sequence). V was shortened by 2 bases and J by 4 bases, with 12 bases between the two germline ends. The CDR3 is CASSQWTVGYEQYF. For the CDR3, the DNA is TGTGCCAGCAGCCAATGGACTGTGGGGTACGAGCAGTACTTC.